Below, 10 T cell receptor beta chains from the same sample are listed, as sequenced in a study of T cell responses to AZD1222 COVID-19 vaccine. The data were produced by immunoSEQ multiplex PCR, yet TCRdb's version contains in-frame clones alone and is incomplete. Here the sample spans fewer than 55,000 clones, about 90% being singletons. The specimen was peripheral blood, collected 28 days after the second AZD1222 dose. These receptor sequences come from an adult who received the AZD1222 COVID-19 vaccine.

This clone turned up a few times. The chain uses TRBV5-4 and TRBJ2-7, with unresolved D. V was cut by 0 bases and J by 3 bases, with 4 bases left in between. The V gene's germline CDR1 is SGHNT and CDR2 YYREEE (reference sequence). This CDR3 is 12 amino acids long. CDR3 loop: CASSLDGYEQYF. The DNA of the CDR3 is TGTGCCAGCAGCTTGGACGGCTACGAGCAGTACTTC.

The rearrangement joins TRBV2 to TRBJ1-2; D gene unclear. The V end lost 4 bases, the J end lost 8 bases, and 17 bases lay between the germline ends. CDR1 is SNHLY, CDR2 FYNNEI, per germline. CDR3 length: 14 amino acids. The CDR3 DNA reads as TGTGCCAGCAGTGTCTCGGGAGGCGTTATCGGCTACACCTTC. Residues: CASSVSGGVIGYTF.

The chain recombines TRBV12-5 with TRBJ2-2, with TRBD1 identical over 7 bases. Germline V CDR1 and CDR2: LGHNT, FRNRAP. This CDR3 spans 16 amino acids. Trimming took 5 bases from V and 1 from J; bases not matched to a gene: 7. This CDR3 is CASGGMTGKNTGELFF. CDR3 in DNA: TGTGCTAGTGGTGGAATGACAGGGAAGAACACCGGGGAGCTGTTTTTT.

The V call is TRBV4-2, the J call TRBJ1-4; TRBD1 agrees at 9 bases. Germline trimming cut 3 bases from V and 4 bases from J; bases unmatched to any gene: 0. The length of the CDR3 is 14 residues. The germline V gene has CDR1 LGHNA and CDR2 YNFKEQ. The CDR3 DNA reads TGTGCCAGCAGCCAGGACAGGGGTAATGAAAAACTGTTTTTT. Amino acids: CASSQDRGNEKLFF.

The CDR3 region has the DNA TGTGCCGGAGGAAGTAATTCAGGGGGCGTAACTGAAGCTTTCTTT. Translation: CAGGSNSGGVTEAFF. V usage is TRBV6-5 and J usage is TRBJ1-1, with TRBD1 identical over 8 bases. This CDR3 comprises 15 residues. CDR1 is MNHEY, CDR2 SVGAGI, per germline. With 11 bases clipped from V and 5 bases from J, the junction kept 16 bases outside the gene matches.

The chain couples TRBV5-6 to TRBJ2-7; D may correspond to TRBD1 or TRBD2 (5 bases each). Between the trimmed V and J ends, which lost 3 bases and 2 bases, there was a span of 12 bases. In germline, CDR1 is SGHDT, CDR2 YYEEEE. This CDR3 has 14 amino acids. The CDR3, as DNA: TGTGCCAGCAGCTCTGTGGGACGGGCCTACGAGCAGTACTTC. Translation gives CASSSVGRAYEQYF. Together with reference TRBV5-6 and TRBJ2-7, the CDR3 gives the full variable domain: DAGVTQSPTHLIKTRGQQVTLRCSPKSGHDTVSWYQQALGQGPQFIFQYYEEEERQRGNFPDRFSGHQFPNYSSELNVNALLLGDSALYLCASSSVGRAYEQYFGPGTRLTVT.

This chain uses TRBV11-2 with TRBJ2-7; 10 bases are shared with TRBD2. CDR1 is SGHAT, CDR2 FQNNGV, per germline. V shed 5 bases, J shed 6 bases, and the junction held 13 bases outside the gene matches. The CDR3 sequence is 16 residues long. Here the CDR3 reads CASSPLRSGGSGEQYF. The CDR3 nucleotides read TGTGCCAGCAGCCCGCTCCGTAGCGGGGGGTCCGGCGAGCAGTACTTC.

The CDR3 loop reads CASSLEPSGVTDTQYF. CDR3 bases: TGTGCCAGCAGCTTAGAGCCTAGCGGGGTTACAGATACGCAGTATTTT. The rearrangement links TRBV13 to TRBJ2-3; TRBD2 matches at 9 bases. CDR3 length equals 16 residues. CDR1 and CDR2 from the germline V gene are PRHDT and FYEKMQ (reference sequence). V shed 1 base, J shed 3 bases, and the junction held 5 bases outside the gene matches.

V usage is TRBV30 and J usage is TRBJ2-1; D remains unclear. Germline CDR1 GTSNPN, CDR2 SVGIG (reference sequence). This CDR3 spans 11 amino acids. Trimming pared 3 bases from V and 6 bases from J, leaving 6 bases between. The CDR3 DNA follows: TGTGCCTGGAGAGGCTTCAATGAGCAGTTCTTC. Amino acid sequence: CAWRGFNEQFF.

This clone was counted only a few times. Here the CDR3 DNA reads TGTGCCAGCAGCCCCCTCAGTCCTAATTCACCCCTCCACTTT. This gives the protein CASSPLSPNSPLHF. The gene calls are TRBV7-9 and TRBJ1-6; D not resolved. Germline CDR1 SEHNR, CDR2 FQNEAQ (reference sequence). The length of the CDR3 is 14 residues. Trimming took off 5 bases at V and 6 bases at J, with 11 bases between the two ends.